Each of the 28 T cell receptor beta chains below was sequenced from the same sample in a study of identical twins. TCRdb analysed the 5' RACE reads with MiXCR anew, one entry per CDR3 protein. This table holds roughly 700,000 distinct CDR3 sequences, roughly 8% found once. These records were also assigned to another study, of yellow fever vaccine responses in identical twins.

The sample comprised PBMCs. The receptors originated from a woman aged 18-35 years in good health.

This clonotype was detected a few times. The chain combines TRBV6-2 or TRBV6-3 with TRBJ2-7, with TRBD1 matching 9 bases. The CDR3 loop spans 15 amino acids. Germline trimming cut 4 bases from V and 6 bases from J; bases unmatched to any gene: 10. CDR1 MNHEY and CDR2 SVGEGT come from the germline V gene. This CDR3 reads CASSFTGTGYVEQYF. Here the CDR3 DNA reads TGTGCCAGCAGTTTCACCGGGACAGGGTACGTCGAGCAGTACTTC.

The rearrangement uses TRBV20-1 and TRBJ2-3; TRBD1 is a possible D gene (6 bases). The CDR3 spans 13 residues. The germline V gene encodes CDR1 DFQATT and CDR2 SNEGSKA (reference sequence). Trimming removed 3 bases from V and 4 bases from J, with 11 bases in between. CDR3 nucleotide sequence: TGCAGTGCTAGGAATCGGACAGCAGATACGCAGTATTTT. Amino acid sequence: CSARNRTADTQYF.

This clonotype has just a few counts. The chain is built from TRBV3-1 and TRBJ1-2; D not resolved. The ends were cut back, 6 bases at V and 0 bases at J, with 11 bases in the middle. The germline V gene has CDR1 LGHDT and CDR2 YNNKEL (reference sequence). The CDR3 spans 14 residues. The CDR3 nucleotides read TGTGCCAGCAGTGTACAGCGGTCTAACTATGGCTACACCTTC. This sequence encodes CASSVQRSNYGYTF.

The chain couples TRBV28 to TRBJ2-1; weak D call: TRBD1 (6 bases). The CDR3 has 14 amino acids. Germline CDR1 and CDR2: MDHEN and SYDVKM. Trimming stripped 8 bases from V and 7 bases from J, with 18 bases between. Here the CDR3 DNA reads TGTGCCAGCGTCTCCACAGGGAAATGGAATGAGCAGTTCTTC. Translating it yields CASVSTGKWNEQFF.

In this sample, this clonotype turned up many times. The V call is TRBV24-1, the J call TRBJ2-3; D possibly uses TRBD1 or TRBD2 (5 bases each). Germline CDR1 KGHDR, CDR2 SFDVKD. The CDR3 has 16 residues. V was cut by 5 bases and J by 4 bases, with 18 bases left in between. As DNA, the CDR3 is TGTGCCACCAGTGCCACGGCTACAGGAGGATCAGATACGCAGTATTTT. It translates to CATSATATGGSDTQYF.

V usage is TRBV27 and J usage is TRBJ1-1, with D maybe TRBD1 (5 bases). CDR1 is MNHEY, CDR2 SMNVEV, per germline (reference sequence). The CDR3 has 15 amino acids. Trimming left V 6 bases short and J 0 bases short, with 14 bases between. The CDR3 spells CASRDRGFMNTEAFF. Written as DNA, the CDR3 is TGTGCCAGCAGAGACAGAGGTTTTATGAACACTGAAGCTTTCTTT.

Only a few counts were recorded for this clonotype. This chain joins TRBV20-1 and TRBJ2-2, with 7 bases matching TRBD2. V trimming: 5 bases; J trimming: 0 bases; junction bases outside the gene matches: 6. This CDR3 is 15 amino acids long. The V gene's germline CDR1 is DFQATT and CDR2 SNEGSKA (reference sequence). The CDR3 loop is CSAYPGLSNTGELFF. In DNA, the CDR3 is TGCAGTGCTTACCCGGGACTATCGAACACCGGGGAGCTGTTTTTT.

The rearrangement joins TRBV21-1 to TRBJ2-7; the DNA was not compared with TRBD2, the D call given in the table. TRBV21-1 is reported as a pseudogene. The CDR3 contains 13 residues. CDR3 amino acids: CASSPREVNEQYF. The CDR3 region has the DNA TGTGCCAGCAGCCCTCGGGAGGTTAACGAGCAGTACTTC.

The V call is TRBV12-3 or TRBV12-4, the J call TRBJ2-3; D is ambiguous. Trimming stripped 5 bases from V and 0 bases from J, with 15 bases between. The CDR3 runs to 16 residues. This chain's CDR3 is CASSPLATSSTDTQYF. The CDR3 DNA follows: TGTGCCAGCAGTCCTTTGGCGACTTCTAGCACAGATACGCAGTATTTT.

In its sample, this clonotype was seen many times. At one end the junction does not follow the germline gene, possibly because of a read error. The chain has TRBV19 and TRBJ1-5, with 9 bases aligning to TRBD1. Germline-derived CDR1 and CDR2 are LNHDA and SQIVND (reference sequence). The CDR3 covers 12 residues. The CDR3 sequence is CAGRTGDQPQHF. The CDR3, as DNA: TGTGCCGGTAGGACAGGGGATCAGCCCCAGCATTTT.

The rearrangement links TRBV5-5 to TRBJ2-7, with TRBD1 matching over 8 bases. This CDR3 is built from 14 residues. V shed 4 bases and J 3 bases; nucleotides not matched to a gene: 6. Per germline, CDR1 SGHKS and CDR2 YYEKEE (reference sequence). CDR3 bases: TGTGCCAGCAGCGCTCCCACAGGGGGCTACGAGCAGTACTTC. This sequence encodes CASSAPTGGYEQYF.

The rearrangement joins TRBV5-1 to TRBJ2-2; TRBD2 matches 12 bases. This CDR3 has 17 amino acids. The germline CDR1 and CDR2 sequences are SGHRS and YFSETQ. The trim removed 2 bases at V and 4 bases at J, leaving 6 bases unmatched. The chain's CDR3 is CASSFTGLAGSTGELFF. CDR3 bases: TGCGCCAGCAGCTTCACCGGACTAGCGGGGTCCACCGGGGAGCTGTTTTTT.

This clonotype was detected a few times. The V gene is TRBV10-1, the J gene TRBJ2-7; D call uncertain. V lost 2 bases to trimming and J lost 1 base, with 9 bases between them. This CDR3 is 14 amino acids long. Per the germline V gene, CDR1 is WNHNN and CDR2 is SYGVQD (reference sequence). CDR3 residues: CASSEAQVSYEQYF. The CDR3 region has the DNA TGCGCCAGCAGTGAGGCCCAGGTTTCCTACGAGCAGTACTTC.

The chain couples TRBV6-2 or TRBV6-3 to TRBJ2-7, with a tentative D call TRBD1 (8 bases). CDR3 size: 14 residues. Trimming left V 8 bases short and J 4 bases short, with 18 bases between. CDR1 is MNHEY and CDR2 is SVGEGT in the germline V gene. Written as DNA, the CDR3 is TGTGCCAGCCGGCGAGCGGGACAGGCTTACGAGCAGTACTTC. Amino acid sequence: CASRRAGQAYEQYF.

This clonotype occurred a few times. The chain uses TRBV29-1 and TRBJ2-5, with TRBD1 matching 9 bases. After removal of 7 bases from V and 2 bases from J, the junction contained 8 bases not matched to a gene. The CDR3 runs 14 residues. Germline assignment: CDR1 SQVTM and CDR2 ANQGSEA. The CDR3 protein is CSACRDREQETQYF. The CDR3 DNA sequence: TGCAGCGCGTGTCGGGACAGGGAACAAGAGACCCAGTACTTC.

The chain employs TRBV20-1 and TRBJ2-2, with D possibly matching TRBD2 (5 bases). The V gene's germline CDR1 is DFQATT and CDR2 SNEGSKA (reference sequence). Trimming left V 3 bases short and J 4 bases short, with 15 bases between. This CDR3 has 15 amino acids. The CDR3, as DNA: TGCAGTGCTAGCCTAGCCTGGGCGGGCACCGGGGAGCTGTTTTTT. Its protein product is CSASLAWAGTGELFF.

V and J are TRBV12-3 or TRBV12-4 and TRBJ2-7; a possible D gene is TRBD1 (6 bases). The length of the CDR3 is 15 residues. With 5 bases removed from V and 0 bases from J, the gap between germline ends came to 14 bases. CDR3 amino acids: CASSTRQVRSYEQYF. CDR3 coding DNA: TGTGCCAGCAGTACAAGACAGGTCCGCTCCTACGAGCAGTACTTC.

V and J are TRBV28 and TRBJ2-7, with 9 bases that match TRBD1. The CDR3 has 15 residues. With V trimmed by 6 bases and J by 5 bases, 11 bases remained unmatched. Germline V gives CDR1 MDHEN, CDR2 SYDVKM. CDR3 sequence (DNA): TGTGCCAGCAGCTTACCGACAGGGGGGGTGCACGAGCAGTACTTC. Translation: CASSLPTGGVHEQYF.

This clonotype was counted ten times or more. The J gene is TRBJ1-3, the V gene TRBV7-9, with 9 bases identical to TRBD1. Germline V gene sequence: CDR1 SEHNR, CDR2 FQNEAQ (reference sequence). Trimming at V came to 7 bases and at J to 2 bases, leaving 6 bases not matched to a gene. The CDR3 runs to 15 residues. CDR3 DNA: TGTGCCAGCACTGTAACAGGGGGCCCTGGAAACACCATATATTTT. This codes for CASTVTGGPGNTIYF.

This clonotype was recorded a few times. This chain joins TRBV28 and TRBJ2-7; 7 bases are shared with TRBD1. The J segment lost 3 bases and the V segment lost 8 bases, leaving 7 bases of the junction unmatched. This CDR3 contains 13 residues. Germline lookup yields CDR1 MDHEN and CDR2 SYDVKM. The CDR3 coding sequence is TGTGCCAGCCGCTACGACAGGGTCTACGAGCAGTACTTC. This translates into CASRYDRVYEQYF.

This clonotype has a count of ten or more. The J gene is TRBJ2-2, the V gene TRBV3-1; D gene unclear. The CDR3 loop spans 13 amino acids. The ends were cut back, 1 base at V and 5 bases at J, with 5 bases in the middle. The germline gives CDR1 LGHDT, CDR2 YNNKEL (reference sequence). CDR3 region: CASSQVGTGELFF. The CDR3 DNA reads TGTGCCAGCAGCCAAGTCGGAACCGGGGAGCTGTTTTTT.

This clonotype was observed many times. CDR3 region: CASSRDFSSYEQYF. The CDR3 DNA sequence: TGTGCCAGCAGCCGGGACTTCAGCTCCTACGAGCAGTACTTC. The rearrangement uses TRBV6-1 and TRBJ2-7, with D possibly matching TRBD2 (6 bases). V gave up 6 bases and J gave up 0 bases, with 12 bases separating them. This CDR3 spans 14 amino acids. Germline CDR1 MNHNS, CDR2 SASEGT.

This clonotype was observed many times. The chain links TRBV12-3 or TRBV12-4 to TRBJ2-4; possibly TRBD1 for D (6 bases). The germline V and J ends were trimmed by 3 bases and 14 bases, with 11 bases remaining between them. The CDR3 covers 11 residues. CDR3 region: CASSLGAGEYF. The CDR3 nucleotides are TGTGCCAGCAGTTTGGGGGCAGGGGAGTACTTC.

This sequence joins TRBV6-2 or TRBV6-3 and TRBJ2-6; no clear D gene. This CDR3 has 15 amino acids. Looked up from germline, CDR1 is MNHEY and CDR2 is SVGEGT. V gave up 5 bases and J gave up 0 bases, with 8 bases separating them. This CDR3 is CASSTTRSGANVLTF. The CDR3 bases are TGTGCCAGCAGTACGACACGCTCTGGGGCCAACGTCCTGACTTTC.

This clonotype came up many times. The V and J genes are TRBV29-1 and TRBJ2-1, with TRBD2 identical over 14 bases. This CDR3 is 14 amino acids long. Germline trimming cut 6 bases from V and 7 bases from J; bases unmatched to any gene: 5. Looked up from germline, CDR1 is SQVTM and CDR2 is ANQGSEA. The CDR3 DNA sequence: TGCAGCGTAGTGGGACTAGCGGGAGTAAATGAGCAGTTCTTC. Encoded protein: CSVVGLAGVNEQFF.

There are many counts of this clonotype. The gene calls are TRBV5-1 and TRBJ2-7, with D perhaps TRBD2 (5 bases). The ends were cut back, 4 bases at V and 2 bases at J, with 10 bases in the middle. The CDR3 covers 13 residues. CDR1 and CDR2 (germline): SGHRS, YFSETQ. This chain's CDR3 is CASSTDFAYEQYF. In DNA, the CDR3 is TGCGCCAGCAGCACGGACTTTGCCTACGAGCAGTACTTC. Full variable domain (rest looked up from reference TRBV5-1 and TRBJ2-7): KAGVTQTPRYLIKTRGQQVTLSCSPISGHRSVSWYQQTPGQGLQFLFEYFSETQRNKGNFPGRFSGRQFSNSRSEMNVSTLELGDSALYLCASSTDFAYEQYFGPGTRLTVT.

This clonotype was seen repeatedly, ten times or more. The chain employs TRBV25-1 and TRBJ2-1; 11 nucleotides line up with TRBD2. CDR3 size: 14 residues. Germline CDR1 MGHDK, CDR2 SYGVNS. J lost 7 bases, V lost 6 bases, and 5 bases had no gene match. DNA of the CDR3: TGTGCCAGCAGATCTAGCGGGAGGTTTAATGAGCAGTTCTTC. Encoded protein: CASRSSGRFNEQFF.

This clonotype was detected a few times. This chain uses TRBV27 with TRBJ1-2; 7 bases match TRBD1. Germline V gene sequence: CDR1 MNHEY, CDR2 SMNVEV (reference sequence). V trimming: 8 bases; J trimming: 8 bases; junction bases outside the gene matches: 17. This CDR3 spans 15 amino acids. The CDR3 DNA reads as TGTGCCAGCGTAGCGAGACAGGGATTTTTTTCCGGCTACACCTTC. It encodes CASVARQGFFSGYTF.